Following are 7 T cell receptor beta chains from one sample sequenced in a study of shared clonotypes between healthy human individuals. Profiled with immunoSEQ multiplex PCR; TCRdb holds only in-frame clones, not every one. Among millions of clones, 90% to 95% were seen once, and the ten largest hold under 0.15%. Sequences were obtained from naive CD4+ T cells sorted from blood. Indicated subset: CD45RA+ positively selected. These receptors were obtained from a man younger than 35 in good health.

CDR3 residues: CASSLSGLGAYEQYF. CDR3 DNA sequence: TGTGCCAGCAGTTTATCGGGATTAGGAGCCTACGAGCAGTACTTC. The chain is built from TRBV28 and TRBJ2-7; D may be TRBD2 (5 bases). CDR1 and CDR2 from the germline V gene are MDHEN and SYDVKM. The CDR3 has 15 residues. V was clipped by 1 base and J by 2 bases, with 12 bases between them.

The chain carries TRBV11-3 and TRBJ1-3; a possible D gene is TRBD1 (5 bases). The CDR3 sequence is 13 residues long. CDR1 is SGHNT and CDR2 is YENEEA in the germline V gene. The V end was cut by 5 bases, the J end by 9 bases, with 14 bases between. CDR3 sequence reads: CASSLSPGGTIYF. The CDR3 region has the DNA TGTGCCAGCAGCCTAAGCCCCGGGGGCACCATATATTTT. The full variable domain, in which reference TRBV11-3 and TRBJ1-3 provide the parts outside the CDR3, is EAGVVQSPRYKIIEKKQPVAFWCNPISGHNTLYWYLQNLGQGPELLIRYENEEAVDDSQLPKDRFSAERLKGVDSTLKIQPAELGDSAVYLCASSLSPGGTIYFGEGSWLTVV.

The chain recombines TRBV19 with TRBJ1-5, with 7 nucleotides matching TRBD1. The junction had 11 bases not matched to a gene; V was cut back by 5 bases and J by 7 bases. The CDR3 consists of 15 residues. CDR1 is LNHDA, CDR2 SQIVND, per germline (reference sequence). The CDR3 DNA reads TGTGCCAGTAGTGCCCAGACAGGGCTCAGCCAGCCCCAGCATTTT. It is translated as CASSAQTGLSQPQHF.

CDR3 in DNA: TGTGCCAGCACTCCAGCTAGCGGCTACAATGAGCAGTTCTTC. Encoded protein: CASTPASGYNEQFF. The chain is built from TRBV2 and TRBJ2-1; 7 nucleotides agree with TRBD2. The germline gives CDR1 SNHLY, CDR2 FYNNEI. There are 14 residues in the CDR3. The V segment lost 7 bases and the J segment 3 bases; nucleotides outside the gene matches: 6. The full variable domain, rest sourced from reference TRBV2 and TRBJ2-1, is EPEVTQTPSHQVTQMGQEVILRCVPISNHLYFYWYRQILGQKVEFLVSFYNNEISEKSEIFDDQFSVERPDGSNFTLKIRSTKLEDSAMYFCASTPASGYNEQFFGPGTRLTVL.

CDR3 sequence reads: CASSVRQGASYNSPLHF. CDR3 coding DNA: TGTGCCAGCAGCGTAAGACAGGGGGCTTCCTATAATTCACCCCTCCACTTT. The V call is TRBV13, the J call TRBJ1-6; 10 bases match TRBD1. The CDR3 runs to 17 residues. After removal of 5 bases from V and 1 base from J, the junction contained 5 bases not matched to a gene. Germline loops: CDR1 PRHDT, CDR2 FYEKMQ (reference sequence).

This sequence joins TRBV2 and TRBJ2-7; D is possibly TRBD2 (5 bases). CDR1 and CDR2 (germline): SNHLY, FYNNEI. Trimming removed 6 bases from V and 0 bases from J, with 6 bases in between. The CDR3 runs to 12 residues. CDR3 loop: CASRLASYEQYF. CDR3 in DNA: TGTGCCAGCAGGCTAGCCTCCTACGAGCAGTACTTC.

Notes on this clone: Lacking the conserved final phenylalanine or tryptophan, this CDR3 likely reflects a read error. V usage is TRBV30 and J usage is TRBJ2-7; TRBD2 is a possible D gene (6 bases). This CDR3 is built from 16 residues. Germline V gene lookup returns CDR1 GTSNPN and CDR2 SVGIG (reference sequence). Trimming pared 2 bases from V and 0 bases from J, leaving 17 bases between. CDR3 amino acids: CAWSIRRGPSSYEQYL. The CDR3, as DNA: TGTGCCTGGAGTATCCGGCGGGGTCCTAGCTCCTACGAGCAGTACCTC.